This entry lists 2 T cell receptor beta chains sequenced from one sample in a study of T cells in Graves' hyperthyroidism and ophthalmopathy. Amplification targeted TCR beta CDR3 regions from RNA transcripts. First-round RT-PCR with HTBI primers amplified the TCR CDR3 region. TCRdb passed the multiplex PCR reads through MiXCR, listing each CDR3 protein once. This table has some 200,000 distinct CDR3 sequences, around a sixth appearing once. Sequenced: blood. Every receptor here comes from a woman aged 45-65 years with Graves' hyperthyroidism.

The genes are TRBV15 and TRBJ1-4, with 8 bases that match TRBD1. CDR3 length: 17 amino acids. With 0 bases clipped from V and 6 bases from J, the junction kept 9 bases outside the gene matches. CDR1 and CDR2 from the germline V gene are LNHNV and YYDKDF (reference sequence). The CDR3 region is CATSRDIPQGAYEKLFF. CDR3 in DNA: TGTGCCACCAGCAGAGACATTCCGCAGGGGGCTTATGAAAAACTGTTTTTT.

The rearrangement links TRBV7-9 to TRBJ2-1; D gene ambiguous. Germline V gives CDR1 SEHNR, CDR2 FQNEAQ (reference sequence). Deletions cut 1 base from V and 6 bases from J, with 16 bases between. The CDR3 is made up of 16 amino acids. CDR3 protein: CASSLVRSVGSNEQFF. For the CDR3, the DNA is TGTGCCAGCAGCTTAGTAAGGTCAGTGGGGTCCAATGAGCAGTTCTTC.